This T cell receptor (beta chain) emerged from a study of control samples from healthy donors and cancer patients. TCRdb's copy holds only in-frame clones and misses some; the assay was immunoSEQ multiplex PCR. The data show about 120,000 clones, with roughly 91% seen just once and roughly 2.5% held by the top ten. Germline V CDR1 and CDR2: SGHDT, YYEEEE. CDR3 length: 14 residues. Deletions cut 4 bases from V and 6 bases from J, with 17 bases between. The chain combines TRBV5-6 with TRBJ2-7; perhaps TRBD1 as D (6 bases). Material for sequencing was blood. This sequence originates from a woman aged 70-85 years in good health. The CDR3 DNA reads TGTGCCAGCAGCCCGACAATGACAGGTACCGAGCAGTACTTC. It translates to CASSPTMTGTEQYF.